These 8 T cell receptor beta chains share one sample of origin, sequenced in a study of OX40 agonist ivuxolimab in advanced cancers. This table comes from immunoSEQ multiplex PCR, and its TCRdb copy is limited to in-frame clones, with some not included. The sample lists about 72,000 clones, around 87% occurring once. Here the sequenced sample was CD4+ or CD8+ T cells sorted from blood, taken in a trial of the OX40 agonist ivuxolimab. The source of these receptors is an adult with an advanced solid tumor such as melanoma, head and neck, liver or kidney cancer.

The chain links TRBV7-8 to TRBJ2-7, with a weak D call TRBD2 (6 bases). This CDR3 is 22 amino acids long. V was shortened by 1 base and J by 7 bases, with 38 bases between the two germline ends. Germline CDR1 and CDR2: SGHVS and FQNEAQ. CDR3 sequence reads: CASSLEPTFSFRKGERGGEQYF. CDR3 sequence (DNA): TGTGCCAGCAGCTTAGAGCCTACCTTCAGTTTTCGCAAAGGGGAACGCGGAGGGGAGCAGTACTTC.

The chain carries TRBV5-4 and TRBJ2-7, with no clear D. This CDR3 is built from 13 residues. V lost 0 bases to trimming and J lost 2 bases, with 6 bases between them. Germline V gene data show CDR1 as SGHNT and CDR2 as YYREEE (reference sequence). CDR3 bases: TGTGCCAGCAGCTTGGACAGAACCTACGAGCAGTACTTC. Translating it yields CASSLDRTYEQYF.

DNA of the CDR3: TGCGCCAGCAGCCAAGATAGAACAGGGGGGACTGAAGCTTTCTTT. It specifies CASSQDRTGGTEAFF. The chain recombines TRBV4-1 with TRBJ1-1; 8 bases are a match to TRBD1. V gave up 0 bases and J gave up 5 bases; unmatched junction bases: 5. Germline-derived CDR1 and CDR2 are MGHRA and YSYEKL. This CDR3 region has 15 residues.

The rearrangement links TRBV19 to TRBJ1-4, with D possibly being TRBD1 (5 bases). Trimming shortened V by 2 bases and J by 5 bases, and 9 bases separated the two germline ends. This CDR3 is built from 14 residues. Germline values: CDR1 LNHDA, CDR2 SQIVND (reference sequence). The CDR3 sequence: CASSIQGSNEKLFF. CDR3 nucleotides: TGTGCCAGTAGTATACAGGGTTCAAATGAAAAACTGTTTTTT.

CDR3 nucleotide sequence: TGTGCCAGCAGCTTGGATTTGGGGACAGCCTACGAGCAGTACTTC. Protein product: CASSLDLGTAYEQYF. The V and J genes are TRBV5-4 and TRBJ2-7; 7 positions match TRBD1. Germline assignment: CDR1 SGHNT and CDR2 YYREEE (reference sequence). The V and J ends lost 0 bases and 2 bases, in that order; junction bases with no gene match: 5. This CDR3 contains 15 residues.

This clone has just one count. The rearrangement uses TRBV7-8 and TRBJ2-2; D is unresolved. The V gene's germline CDR1 is SGHVS and CDR2 FQNEAQ. The CDR3 totals 14 residues. V lost 5 bases, J lost 6 bases, and 13 bases lay in between. CDR3 nucleotide sequence: TGTGCCAGCAGCGCCCCAAGCACAGCCGGGGAGCTGTTTTTT. The encoded protein is CASSAPSTAGELFF. The entire variable domain, with the rest obtained from reference TRBV7-8 and TRBJ2-2, is as follows: GAGVSQSPRYKVAKRGQDVALRCDPISGHVSLFWYQQALGQGPEFLTYFQNEAQLDKSGLPSDRFFAERPEGSVSTLKIQRTQQEDSAVYLCASSAPSTAGELFFGEGSRLTVL.

The rearrangement joins TRBV6-1 to TRBJ2-3; 10 bases agree with TRBD2. Germline CDR1 and CDR2: MNHNS and SASEGT. This CDR3 spans 17 amino acids. The V and J ends lost 1 base and 5 bases, in that order; junction bases with no gene match: 9. Here the CDR3 DNA reads TGTGCCAGCAGTGAAGGTGGAGCGGGGGGGCCTCGAGATACGCAGTATTTT. This translates into CASSEGGAGGPRDTQYF.

The rearrangement joins TRBV5-6 to TRBJ2-7; 9 bases align to TRBD1. CDR3 length equals 14 residues. Germline assignment: CDR1 SGHDT and CDR2 YYEEEE. Trimming removed 4 bases from V and 7 bases from J; junction bases left unmatched: 9. This chain's CDR3 is CASSIPGQGGEQYF. DNA for the CDR3: TGTGCCAGCAGCATCCCGGGACAGGGTGGGGAGCAGTACTTC.